One and the same sample provided the 10 T cell receptor beta chains below, sequenced in a study of cytotoxic CD8 clonotypes in ibrutinib-treated CLL. Profiled with immunoSEQ multiplex PCR; TCRdb holds only in-frame clones, not every one. Among about 310,000 clones listed, more than 65% were seen once. Sequenced material: PBMCs, taken before ibrutinib treatment. Receptor source: a human donor with chronic lymphocytic leukemia.

This clone appeared a few times. The chain carries TRBV6-5 and TRBJ2-3; D gene uncertain. The CDR3 is 11 amino acids. Germline V CDR1 and CDR2: MNHEY, SVGAGI. V lost 1 base, J lost 8 bases, and 4 bases lay in between. In DNA, the CDR3 is TGTGCCAGCAGTTACTATGGTACGCAGTATTTT. This translates into CASSYYGTQYF.

The CDR3 bases are TGTGCCAGCAGTTTAAACCCCGACAACAACAATGAAAAACTGTTTTTT. Its translation: CASSLNPDNNNEKLFF. The V and J genes are TRBV27 and TRBJ1-4; D call uncertain. CDR3 length: 16 residues. V was clipped by 2 bases and J by 5 bases, with 15 bases between them. The germline V gene has CDR1 MNHEY and CDR2 SMNVEV (reference sequence).

This clone was seen only a few times. The chain has TRBV12-5 and TRBJ1-2; weak D call: TRBD1 (5 bases). The CDR3 has 14 residues. V lost 6 bases and J 4 bases, leaving 15 bases between the germline ends. In germline, CDR1 is LGHNT, CDR2 FRNRAP. The CDR3, as DNA: TGTGCTAGTGGGGTGACAGCTGACGTCTATGGCTACACCTTC. It encodes CASGVTADVYGYTF.

This sequence joins TRBV30 and TRBJ2-5; D call uncertain. The germline V gene has CDR1 GTSNPN and CDR2 SVGIG (reference sequence). V gave up 5 bases and J gave up 4 bases, with 8 bases separating them. This CDR3 has 11 residues. The CDR3 region is CAWAAPETQYF. DNA for the CDR3: TGTGCCTGGGCCGCCCCAGAGACCCAGTACTTC.

This clone came up once. This sequence joins TRBV5-1 and TRBJ2-1, with D perhaps assigned TRBD1 or TRBD2 (6 bases each). Germline CDR1 reads SGHRS; CDR2 reads YFSETQ. With 1 base removed from V and 2 bases from J, the gap between germline ends came to 13 bases. The CDR3 consists of 16 residues. CDR3 loop: CASSLSGDTAYNEQFF. Here the CDR3 DNA reads TGCGCCAGCAGCTTGTCGGGGGACACTGCCTACAATGAGCAGTTCTTC.

This sequence joins TRBV21-1 and TRBJ2-7; TRBD1 is the table's D call and was not checked against the DNA. TRBV21-1 constitutes a pseudogene. The CDR3 length is 10 residues. The CDR3 DNA is TGTGCCAGCACAGACTACGAGCAGTACTTC. Encoded protein: CASTDYEQYF.

The chain links TRBV29-1 to TRBJ2-3; 8 nucleotides align to TRBD2. The ends lost 4 bases at V and 1 base at J; junction bases unmatched: 4. The CDR3 totals 14 residues. The germline gives CDR1 SQVTM, CDR2 ANQGSEA. As DNA, the CDR3 is TGCAGCGTTGGCCCAGCGGGGGGCACAGATACGCAGTATTTT. This gives the protein CSVGPAGGTDTQYF.

This clone showed up just once. The V and J genes are TRBV6-5 and TRBJ1-5; D remains unclear. V lost 1 base, J lost 6 bases, and 10 bases lay in between. CDR1 and CDR2 from the germline V gene are MNHEY and SVGAGI. The CDR3 is 14 residues long. CDR3 sequence reads: CASSYFKWGQPQHF. Written as DNA, the CDR3 is TGTGCCAGCAGTTACTTTAAGTGGGGTCAGCCCCAGCATTTT.

The chain joins TRBV28 to TRBJ1-5; 12 bases align to TRBD1. Per the germline V gene, CDR1 is MDHEN and CDR2 is SYDVKM. CDR3 length equals 18 residues. The V gene end was trimmed by 2 bases and the J gene end by 5 bases; junction bases not matched to a gene: 10. As DNA, the CDR3 is TGTGCCAGCAGTTTAGGGGGACAGGGGGCGCATTATTATCAGCCCCAGCATTTT. It is translated as CASSLGGQGAHYYQPQHF. Full variable domain (rest looked up from reference TRBV28 and TRBJ1-5): DVKVTQSSRYLVKRTGEKVFLECVQDMDHENMFWYRQDPGLGLRLIYFSYDVKMKEKGDIPEGYSVSREKKERFSLILESASTNQTSMYLCASSLGGQGAHYYQPQHFGDGTRLSIL.

The CDR3 DNA reads as TGTGCCAGCAGCTTGGGCGCCGGTTCCTACGAGCAGTACTTC. This encodes CASSLGAGSYEQYF. This chain joins TRBV5-6 and TRBJ2-7; unclear D gene. The CDR3 is made up of 14 amino acids. CDR1 and CDR2 from the germline V gene are SGHDT and YYEEEE. Between the trimmed V and J ends, which lost 0 bases and 1 base, there was a span of 8 bases.